This passage covers 8 T cell receptor beta chains from one sample sequenced in a study of shared clonotypes between healthy human individuals. Clones were read by immunoSEQ multiplex PCR, and TCRdb kept only the in-frame ones, dropping some. The data contain more than 2 million clones, around 95% of them singletons. The sample consisted of naive CD4+ T cells sorted from blood. Subset meaning: CD45RA+ positively selected. The receptors derive from a man younger than 35 in good health.

The chain uses TRBV2 and TRBJ1-4; no firm D call. CDR1 is SNHLY, CDR2 FYNNEI, per germline. V gave up 6 bases and J gave up 2 bases, with 13 bases separating them. The CDR3 is 15 amino acids. The CDR3 DNA reads TGTGCCAGCAGAGAGCACGGAGCTACTAATGAAAAACTGTTTTTT. Translation: CASREHGATNEKLFF. Filled out from reference TRBV2 and TRBJ1-4, the complete variable domain reads EPEVTQTPSHQVTQMGQEVILRCVPISNHLYFYWYRQILGQKVEFLVSFYNNEISEKSEIFDDQFSVERPDGSNFTLKIRSTKLEDSAMYFCASREHGATNEKLFFGSGTQLSVL.

The V call is TRBV5-1, the J call TRBJ2-7; the D call may be TRBD1 or TRBD2 (5 bases each). The CDR3 covers 15 residues. V was clipped by 0 bases and J by 2 bases, with 12 bases between them. Germline lookup yields CDR1 SGHRS and CDR2 YFSETQ. This CDR3 reads CASSLAVGGAYEQYF. The CDR3 DNA sequence: TGCGCCAGCAGCTTGGCCGTTGGGGGAGCCTACGAGCAGTACTTC.

This clone appeared once. V and J are TRBV6-1 and TRBJ2-7; D not resolved. Deletions cut 5 bases from V and 0 bases from J, with 14 bases between. CDR3 size: 15 residues. CDR1 is MNHNS and CDR2 is SASEGT in the germline V gene. This CDR3 reads CASSPIDLSSYEQYF. The DNA of the CDR3 is TGTGCCAGCAGTCCCATAGACTTGAGCTCCTACGAGCAGTACTTC.

This clone occurred once. The rearrangement links TRBV9 to TRBJ2-2; 13 positions match TRBD2. CDR1 SGDLS and CDR2 YYNGEE come from the germline V gene. Trimming took 3 bases from V and 6 from J; bases not matched to a gene: 8. The CDR3 is 17 amino acids. CDR3 bases: TGTGCCAGCAGCGGAAGAACTAGCGGGAGGGCCGCCGGGGAGCTGTTTTTT. Its translation is CASSGRTSGRAAGELFF. The complete variable domain, with remaining parts taken from reference TRBV9 and TRBJ2-2, reads DSGVTQTPKHLITATGQRVTLRCSPRSGDLSVYWYQQSLDQGLQFLIQYYNGEERAKGNILERFSAQQFPDLHSELNLSSLELGDSALYFCASSGRTSGRAAGELFFGEGSRLTVL.

The chain links TRBV2 to TRBJ2-4; 8 nucleotides align to TRBD2. CDR3 length: 12 amino acids. The germline V gene has CDR1 SNHLY and CDR2 FYNNEI. The trim removed 5 bases at V and 9 bases at J, leaving 3 bases unmatched. The CDR3 loop is CASSSSGSIQYF. The CDR3 DNA follows: TGTGCCAGCAGTTCAAGCGGGAGCATTCAGTACTTC.

The CDR3 is CASSYAGTGGSEQYF. The DNA of the CDR3 is TGTGCCAGCAGTTACGCCGGGACAGGGGGGAGCGAGCAGTATTTT. This rearrangement joins TRBV6-5 to TRBJ2-3, with 11 bases that match TRBD1. V shed 2 bases, J shed 11 bases, and the junction held 9 bases outside the gene matches. The germline CDR1 and CDR2 sequences are MNHEY and SVGAGI. The CDR3 consists of 15 residues.

The rearrangement links TRBV25-1 to TRBJ2-7; TRBD1 agrees at 8 bases. CDR1 is MGHDK, CDR2 SYGVNS, per germline. The trim removed 9 bases at V and 2 bases at J, leaving 12 bases unmatched. The CDR3 is made up of 15 amino acids. This CDR3 reads CASSPQGARTYEQYF. For the CDR3, the DNA is TGTGCCAGTTCCCCCCAGGGGGCCAGAACCTACGAGCAGTACTTC.

The rearrangement joins TRBV9 to TRBJ2-5; tentatively, D is TRBD1 (7 bases). Trimming left V 4 bases short and J 2 bases short, with 18 bases between. CDR3 size: 16 residues. In germline, CDR1 is SGDLS, CDR2 YYNGEE. CDR3 region: CASSPHRGGLQETQYF. The CDR3, as DNA: TGTGCCAGCAGCCCCCACAGGGGAGGTCTACAAGAGACCCAGTACTTC.